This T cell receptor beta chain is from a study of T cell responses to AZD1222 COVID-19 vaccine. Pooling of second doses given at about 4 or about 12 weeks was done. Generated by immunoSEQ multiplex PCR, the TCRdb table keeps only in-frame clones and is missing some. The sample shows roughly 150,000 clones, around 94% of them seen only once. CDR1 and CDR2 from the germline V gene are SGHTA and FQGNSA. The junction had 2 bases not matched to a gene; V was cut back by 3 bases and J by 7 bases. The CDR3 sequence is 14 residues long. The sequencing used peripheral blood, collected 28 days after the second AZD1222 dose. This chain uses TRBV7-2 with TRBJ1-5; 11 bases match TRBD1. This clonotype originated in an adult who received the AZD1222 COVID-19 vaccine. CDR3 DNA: TGTGCCAGCAGCTTCGGACAGGGGGCACAGCCCCAGCATTTT. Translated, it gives CASSFGQGAQPQHF.